This paragraph covers one TCR beta chain sequence. Its antigen is currently not known. No per-base quality is available; no much larger clone lies one base away. The CDR3, from cysteine to phenylalanine, totals 15 residues. Only the CDR3 part of the read is kept: 45 bases, read in frame from the first base. V is pruned by 1 base and J by 2 bases, leaving 5 bases of the junction without a gene match. The CDR1 and CDR2 encoded by the germline V gene are SGHTA and FQGNSA. This entry is derived from a study of blood T cell repertoires in COVID-19 (dated by TCRdb to 2018 to 2021). Looking at the study overall: The collaborator samples originated in the United States, Italy and Spain and spanned the acute and convalescent phases of COVID-19. Samples were obtained from the ongoing ImmuneRACE study (first 160 participants) and from 1,254 subjects provided by 6 global collaborators. A de-identified subject ID, COVID-19 status, age in years and sex were almost always included in the sample metadata. A freely available public database, intended as a resource for researchers studying the immune response to SARS-CoV-2, is where the repertoires were released. Where available, HLA class I and class II types were taken from metadata supplied by the sample provider and were not determined by assay-based typing. The dataset comprised deeply sampled blood TCRbeta repertoires from subjects exposed to, actively infected with, or recovered from COVID-19. The prospective study material was composed of cDNA or gDNA derived from T cells, B-cell-depleted T cells, or PBMCs. What the work shows at the level of the full study, not this receptor alone: The quantity of clinical and demographic metadata differed by source and by participant and was supplied without curation.

The immunoSEQ Assay, a bias-controlled multiplex PCR, was used to amplify TCRbeta CDR3 regions from genomic DNA. Per the authors' processing: Nucleated cell counts per sample were estimated from amplification of reference gene primers within the assay. To quantify the absolute abundance of each unique TCRbeta CDR3 rearrangement, sequence reads were collapsed and filtered. For each sample, productive Simpson clonality was calculated as the square root of Simpson's diversity index across productive rearrangements. In its TCRdb copy, this immuneACCESS table keeps in-frame sequences only and misses some clones. Where compared with another copy, unresolved V genes explain less than half of these, and the others have no known cause. Clone size and V and J calls were adopted from that table, with D and trimming inferred from the DNA. The sample contains 180,000 or so clones, less than 85% of them found a single time. Of the sample, about 13% falls within the top ten clones.

Samples from volunteer blood donors who had recovered from COVID-19 were contributed by a second Seattle source. The collaborating institutions used their own protocols to collect whole blood in K2EDTA tubes. For TCRbeta analysis, collaborators shipped samples in one of three forms: frozen whole blood, isolated PBMCs, or DNA extracted from either of those sample types. The clonotype was recovered from a man aged 50 to 59 who had recovered from COVID-19. This chain joins TRBV7-2 to TRBJ2-7, with 7 junctional bases fitting TRBD2. The source material was peripheral blood. The sequenced DNA: TGTGCCAGCAGCTTAGTGAGCGGGGCGACCTACGAGCAGTACTTC. Its translation reads: CASSLVSGATYEQYF.